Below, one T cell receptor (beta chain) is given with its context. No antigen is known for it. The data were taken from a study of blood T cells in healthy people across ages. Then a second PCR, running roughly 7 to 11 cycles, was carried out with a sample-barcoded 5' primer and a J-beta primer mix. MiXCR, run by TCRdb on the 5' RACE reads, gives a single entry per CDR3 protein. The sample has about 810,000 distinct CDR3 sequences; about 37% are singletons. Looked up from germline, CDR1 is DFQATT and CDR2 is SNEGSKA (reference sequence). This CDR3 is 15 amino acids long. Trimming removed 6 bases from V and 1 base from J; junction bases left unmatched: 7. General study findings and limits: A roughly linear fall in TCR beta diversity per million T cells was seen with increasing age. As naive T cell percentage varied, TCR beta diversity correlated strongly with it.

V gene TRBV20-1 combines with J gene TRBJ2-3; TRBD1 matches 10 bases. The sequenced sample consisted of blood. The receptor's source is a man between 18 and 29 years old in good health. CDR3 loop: CSAQAGQGGTDTQYF. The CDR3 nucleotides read TGCAGTGCCCAGGCAGGACAGGGGGGCACAGATACGCAGTATTTT.